The 30 T cell receptor beta chains presented below share a single source sample, sequenced in a study of CD8 T cells in Susac syndrome. RNA in amounts of roughly 0.5 to 1 ug was reverse transcribed with random hexamers. TCRdb independently ran MiXCR on the immunoSEQ multiplex PCR reads; one entry per CDR3 protein. Here the sample spans roughly 130,000 distinct CDR3 sequences, approximately 95% being singletons. The specimen was CD4+ T cells from PBMCs. The receptor source for this set is a human donor with multiple sclerosis.

The rearrangement uses TRBV3-1 and TRBJ2-7; 8 bases are a match to TRBD1. Losses at the gene ends were 4 bases for V and 1 base for J; bases not matched to a gene: 9. This CDR3 spans 16 amino acids. Per germline, CDR1 LGHDT and CDR2 YNNKEL (reference sequence). The CDR3 DNA follows: TGTGCCAGCAGCCCACCCCAGGGGGCCTCTTCCTACGAGCAGTACTTC. As protein: CASSPPQGASSYEQYF.

The chain couples TRBV6-5 to TRBJ2-2; tentatively, D is TRBD1 (6 bases). The CDR3 covers 15 residues. Trimming cost V 2 bases and J 4 bases, with 11 bases left between them. CDR1 is MNHEY and CDR2 is SVGAGI in the germline V gene. The CDR3, as DNA: TGTGCCAGCAGTTACCGGCAGGGGTCCACCGGGGAGCTGTTTTTT. This translates into CASSYRQGSTGELFF.

The chain joins TRBV20-1 to TRBJ2-3; D is possibly TRBD2 (6 bases). Germline values: CDR1 DFQATT, CDR2 SNEGSKA (reference sequence). The V and J ends lost 6 bases and 0 bases respectively, with 16 bases between them. The CDR3 runs to 15 residues. CDR3 sequence (DNA): TGCAGTGCGGGGGGAGTGGGCGGTAGCACAGATACGCAGTATTTT. Protein: CSAGGVGGSTDTQYF.

The chain joins TRBV3-1 to TRBJ2-1; 8 nucleotides align to TRBD2. The CDR3 extends over 16 amino acids. J was trimmed by 4 bases and V by 5 bases; bases with no gene match: 10. CDR1 and CDR2 from the germline V gene are LGHDT and YNNKEL (reference sequence). The CDR3 sequence: CASSFRRTSPYNEQFF. The CDR3 nucleotides read TGTGCCAGCAGCTTCCGTAGGACTAGCCCATACAATGAGCAGTTCTTC.

The J gene is TRBJ2-2, the V gene TRBV7-2; 7 bases fit TRBD2. The CDR3 covers 16 residues. Germline CDR1 and CDR2: SGHTA and FQGNSA. Germline trimming cut 0 bases from V and 3 bases from J; bases unmatched to any gene: 4. CDR3 in amino acids: CASSLAGTTYTGELFF. The CDR3 bases are TGTGCCAGCAGCTTAGCCGGGACTACCTACACCGGGGAGCTGTTTTTT.

This chain links TRBV5-1 with TRBJ1-1, with 8 bases matching TRBD1. The CDR3 has 15 amino acids. Germline CDR1 SGHRS, CDR2 YFSETQ. Trimming removed 4 bases from V and 1 base from J; junction bases left unmatched: 6. CDR3 DNA sequence: TGCGCCAGCAGCGTGACAGGGGACCCGAACACTGAAGCTTTCTTT. As protein: CASSVTGDPNTEAFF.

The chain is built from TRBV29-1 and TRBJ2-7; TRBD2 matches 9 bases. The CDR3 spans 13 residues. Unmatched junction bases numbered 8, after V lost 7 bases and J lost 4 bases. From germline, CDR1 is SQVTM and CDR2 ANQGSEA. Here the CDR3 DNA reads TGCAGCGCGGGAGGACTAGCGCGGTACGAGCAGTACTTC. The encoded protein is CSAGGLARYEQYF.

This chain joins TRBV7-9 and TRBJ2-5; the D is unclear. Trimming took 2 bases from V and 4 from J, leaving 8 bases between them. This CDR3 is built from 13 residues. Looked up from germline, CDR1 is SEHNR and CDR2 is FQNEAQ (reference sequence). DNA of the CDR3: TGTGCCAGCAGCTTAACTTCGGGAGAGACCCAGTACTTC. This sequence encodes CASSLTSGETQYF.

V is TRBV29-1 and J is TRBJ1-2; 7 bases agree with TRBD1. Trimming at V came to 4 bases and at J to 4 bases, leaving 12 bases not matched to a gene. The CDR3 consists of 15 residues. Germline lookup yields CDR1 SQVTM and CDR2 ANQGSEA. The CDR3 bases are TGCAGCGTTGTAGTACCGGGACAGTCCGCCTATGGCTACACCTTC. It translates to CSVVVPGQSAYGYTF.

V usage is TRBV29-1 and J usage is TRBJ2-1; the D is unclear. The germline gives CDR1 SQVTM, CDR2 ANQGSEA. Trimming pared 4 bases from V and 4 bases from J, leaving 8 bases between. The CDR3 length is 12 residues. The CDR3 loop reads CSVAPEYNEQFF. CDR3 nucleotide sequence: TGCAGCGTTGCCCCGGAGTACAATGAGCAGTTCTTC.

The chain couples TRBV19 to TRBJ2-1, with 14 bases aligning to TRBD2. The CDR3 covers 17 residues. Trimming removed 5 bases from V and 10 bases from J; junction bases left unmatched: 13. Per the germline V gene, CDR1 is LNHDA and CDR2 is SQIVND (reference sequence). Here the CDR3 reads CASSVRGTSGGSGEQFF. The DNA of the CDR3 is TGTGCCAGTAGTGTTCGTGGGACTAGCGGGGGTAGTGGGGAGCAGTTCTTC.

The chain carries TRBV7-9 and TRBJ2-7, with D uncertain. Germline V gene lookup returns CDR1 SEHNR and CDR2 FQNEAQ (reference sequence). This CDR3 spans 15 amino acids. Deletions cut 1 base from V and 0 bases from J, with 10 bases between. The CDR3 sequence is CASSLEGILSYEQYF. The CDR3 coding sequence is TGTGCCAGCAGCTTAGAGGGTATTCTCTCCTACGAGCAGTACTTC.

The CDR3 reads CSVNSLEGHYGYTF. As DNA, the CDR3 is TGCAGCGTCAACTCCCTAGAGGGTCACTATGGCTACACCTTC. The chain recombines TRBV29-1 with TRBJ1-2; D is undetermined. This CDR3 is built from 14 residues. Germline CDR1 SQVTM, CDR2 ANQGSEA. V lost 6 bases, J lost 3 bases, and 17 bases lay in between. The full variable domain, its missing parts supplied by reference TRBV29-1 and TRBJ1-2, is SAVISQKPSRDICQRGTSLTIQCQVDSQVTMMFWYRQQPGQSLTLIATANQGSEATYESGFVIDKFPISRPNLTFSTLTVSNMSPEDSSIYLCSVNSLEGHYGYTFGSGTRLTVV.

This clonotype was counted once. The chain carries TRBV14 and TRBJ1-1; no clear D gene. Per germline, CDR1 SGHDN and CDR2 FVKESK. Trimming shortened V by 1 base and J by 1 base, and 10 bases separated the two germline ends. The CDR3 spans 15 residues. The CDR3 loop reads CASSQGQGRNTEAFF. For the CDR3, the DNA is TGTGCCAGCAGCCAAGGACAAGGGCGGAACACTGAAGCTTTCTTT.

The rearrangement uses TRBV13 and TRBJ1-1, with 9 bases that match TRBD1. Germline V gene sequence: CDR1 PRHDT, CDR2 FYEKMQ (reference sequence). The CDR3 has 17 amino acids. V gave up 4 bases and J gave up 4 bases; unmatched junction bases: 13. The CDR3 loop is CASSSLTGGGFGTEAFF. In DNA, the CDR3 is TGTGCCAGCAGCTCCCTGACAGGGGGGGGCTTCGGCACTGAAGCTTTCTTT.

The chain carries TRBV6-6 and TRBJ2-1, with D hard to call. The CDR3 runs 12 residues. From germline, CDR1 is MNHNY and CDR2 SVGAGI (reference sequence). Trimming shortened V by 5 bases and J by 9 bases, and 11 bases separated the two germline ends. The CDR3 region is CASSVKGSEQFF. The CDR3 coding sequence is TGTGCCAGCAGTGTAAAGGGAAGTGAGCAGTTCTTC.

The CDR3 DNA reads TGTGCCACCAGTGATTTGCCGGGGCCCAGCTCTGGGGCCAACGTCCTGACTTTC. Its protein product is CATSDLPGPSSGANVLTF. The J gene is TRBJ2-6, the V gene TRBV24-1; D is tentatively TRBD1 or TRBD2 (5 bases each). The V end was cut by 0 bases, the J end by 0 bases, with 11 bases between. CDR1 KGHDR and CDR2 SFDVKD come from the germline V gene. This CDR3 region has 18 residues.

The chain is built from TRBV7-2 and TRBJ2-5; TRBD2 matches at 7 bases. Per germline, CDR1 SGHTA and CDR2 FQGNSA. J was trimmed by 7 bases and V by 5 bases; bases with no gene match: 10. The CDR3 extends over 14 amino acids. CDR3 nucleotides: TGTGCCAGCAGCAAGACCGGGACTACTGGGACCCAGTACTTC. This gives the protein CASSKTGTTGTQYF.

The chain recombines TRBV1 with TRBJ1-2; the table names TRBD1, a call not compared with the DNA. TRBV1 is classified as a pseudogene. This CDR3 has 11 amino acids. The chain's CDR3 is CTSSWGFFNTF. CDR3 DNA: TGCACCAGCAGTTGGGGGTTTTTCAACACCTTC.

This chain uses TRBV6-1 with TRBJ2-7; the D is unclear. Germline V gene data show CDR1 as MNHNS and CDR2 as SASEGT. This CDR3 has 14 residues. V was pared by 1 base and J by 4 bases, with 11 bases between. The CDR3 is CASSEVLQQYEQYF. The CDR3 DNA follows: TGTGCCAGCAGTGAAGTACTTCAACAATACGAGCAGTACTTC.

The chain links TRBV3-1 to TRBJ1-2, with D unresolved. Trimming cost V 2 bases and J 8 bases, with 6 bases left between them. Germline CDR1 reads LGHDT; CDR2 reads YNNKEL (reference sequence). The CDR3 has 11 amino acids. The CDR3, as DNA: TGTGCCAGCAGCCAAAGTTTGGGCTACACCTTC. It encodes CASSQSLGYTF.

The V gene is TRBV29-1, the J gene TRBJ2-2; 10 positions agree with TRBD1. The CDR3 has 14 residues. CDR1 SQVTM and CDR2 ANQGSEA come from the germline V gene. V was clipped by 6 bases and J by 4 bases; unmatched bases: 5. The CDR3 DNA sequence: TGCAGCGTGCAGGGACAGGGGACCACCGGGGAGCTGTTTTTT. Translated, it gives CSVQGQGTTGELFF.

The chain couples TRBV11-2 to TRBJ2-1, with D possibly being TRBD2 (6 bases). The CDR3 has 13 amino acids. Between the trimmed V and J ends, which lost 2 bases and 9 bases, there was a span of 11 bases. Germline V gene data show CDR1 as SGHAT and CDR2 as FQNNGV. This CDR3 reads CASSLKPAGEQFF. In DNA form, the CDR3 reads TGTGCCAGCAGCTTAAAACCAGCGGGTGAGCAGTTCTTC.

The rearrangement joins TRBV7-8 to TRBJ1-2; TRBD1 matches 8 bases. Trimming cost V 1 base and J 8 bases; bases outside gene matches: 12. The CDR3 covers 16 residues. The V gene's germline CDR1 is SGHVS and CDR2 FQNEAQ. This chain's CDR3 is CASSLGLFDRGRGYTF. The DNA for the CDR3 is TGTGCCAGCAGCTTAGGGCTTTTCGACAGGGGTCGCGGCTACACCTTC.

This rearrangement joins TRBV12-3 or TRBV12-4 to TRBJ2-3, with D uncertain. This CDR3 is 14 amino acids long. Deletions cut 3 bases from V and 6 bases from J, with 13 bases between. This chain's CDR3 is CASSLSSAVDTQYF. Here the CDR3 DNA reads TGTGCCAGCAGTTTGTCTTCTGCGGTGGATACGCAGTATTTT.

The V and J genes are TRBV13 and TRBJ2-3; no definite D call. Trimming cost V 3 bases and J 0 bases, with 4 bases left between them. The CDR3 contains 13 residues. Germline loops: CDR1 PRHDT, CDR2 FYEKMQ (reference sequence). The CDR3 here is CASSLISTDTQYF. The DNA of the CDR3 is TGTGCCAGCAGCTTGATTAGCACAGATACGCAGTATTTT.

CDR3: CASSISGGYTF. The CDR3 coding sequence is TGTGCCAGTAGTATTTCAGGGGGCTACACCTTC. The chain employs TRBV19 and TRBJ1-2; D perhaps matches TRBD1 (5 bases). The CDR3 totals 11 residues. The V end lost 3 bases, the J end lost 8 bases, and 7 bases lay between the germline ends. Per germline, CDR1 LNHDA and CDR2 SQIVND (reference sequence).

The rearrangement uses TRBV7-6 and TRBJ2-1; D possibly matches TRBD1 or TRBD2 (5 bases each). CDR3 length: 15 residues. The V end was cut by 1 base, the J end by 5 bases, with 12 bases between. The germline V gene has CDR1 SGHVS and CDR2 FNYEAQ. Written as DNA, the CDR3 is TGTGCCAGCAGCTTAGTTGGGGGAGCCAACAATGAGCAGTTCTTC. Encoded protein: CASSLVGGANNEQFF.

This clonotype was observed a few times. The J gene is TRBJ2-2, the V gene TRBV29-1; D not certain. V lost 7 bases to trimming and J lost 6 bases, with 12 bases between them. This CDR3 has 12 amino acids. Germline V CDR1 and CDR2: SQVTM, ANQGSEA. The CDR3 DNA follows: TGCAGCGGATTATCAGGCCCCGGGGAGCTGTTTTTT. This translates into CSGLSGPGELFF.

V gene TRBV5-1 combines with J gene TRBJ1-6; D uncertain. The V end was cut by 1 base, the J end by 0 bases, with 20 bases between. This CDR3 contains 20 residues. Germline-derived CDR1 and CDR2 are SGHRS and YFSETQ. DNA of the CDR3: TGCGCCAGCAGCTTGCGACAACCCAACCTGAAAAGCTCCTATAATTCACCCCTCCACTTT. Translating gives CASSLRQPNLKSSYNSPLHF.